The next 16 T cell receptor beta chains were all read from a single sample in a study of early T cells in non-severe SARS-CoV-2 infection. From the 5' RACE reads, TCRdb called clonotypes with MiXCR, one entry per CDR3 protein. The sample shows tens of thousands of distinct CDR3 sequences, about 13% of them seen only once. The sample consisted of whole blood. The receptors originated from an adult who was a healthcare worker with PCR-confirmed SARS-CoV-2 infection or an uninfected control (not recorded which).

The V call is TRBV9, the J call TRBJ1-2; unclear D gene. CDR3 length: 15 residues. With 0 bases removed from V and 3 bases from J, the gap between germline ends came to 12 bases. Germline V lookup: CDR1 SGDLS, CDR2 YYNGEE. The CDR3 bases are TGTGCCAGCAGCGTAGGAACGGCGAATTACTATGGCTACACCTTC. Its protein product is CASSVGTANYYGYTF.

This clonotype was found many times. V is TRBV11-2 and J is TRBJ1-1, with D tentatively TRBD1 (5 bases). Germline V gene data show CDR1 as SGHAT and CDR2 as FQNNGV. The V end was cut by 10 bases, the J end by 0 bases, with 12 bases between. The CDR3 covers 13 residues. The CDR3 nucleotides read TGTGCCACCTCAGTACAGGTGAACACTGAAGCTTTCTTT. Its protein is CATSVQVNTEAFF.

The genes are TRBV28 and TRBJ2-5; the match to TRBD2 covers 11 bases. Germline V gene sequence: CDR1 MDHEN, CDR2 SYDVKM. The V and J ends lost 6 bases and 1 base, in that order; junction bases with no gene match: 7. This CDR3 is 16 amino acids long. This CDR3 is CASSQGSGGAQETQYF. CDR3 sequence (DNA): TGTGCCAGCAGCCAGGGTAGCGGGGGGGCCCAAGAGACCCAGTACTTC.

This clonotype has only a few counts. This chain links TRBV11-2 with TRBJ2-5, with 13 bases fitting TRBD2. The CDR3 is made up of 17 amino acids. CDR1 and CDR2 from the germline V gene are SGHAT and FQNNGV. J was trimmed by 3 bases and V by 4 bases; bases with no gene match: 8. The CDR3 DNA reads as TGTGCCAGCAGCTCTCTCAAGGGACTAGCGGGGAAAGAGACCCAGTACTTC. This encodes CASSSLKGLAGKETQYF.

V is TRBV6-5 and J is TRBJ2-1; the match to TRBD1 covers 7 bases. This CDR3 spans 14 amino acids. Germline loops: CDR1 MNHEY, CDR2 SVGAGI. Unmatched junction bases numbered 7, after V lost 5 bases and J lost 6 bases. In DNA form, the CDR3 reads TGTGCCAGCAGTAACCCGGGACAGATCAATGAGCAGTTCTTC. It specifies CASSNPGQINEQFF.

This clonotype appeared many times. The chain's CDR3 is CASSEGSETQYF. The CDR3 DNA reads as TGTGCCAGCAGTGAAGGGAGCGAGACCCAGTACTTC. The chain couples TRBV2 to TRBJ2-5; D uncertain. The V and J ends lost 1 base and 5 bases respectively, with 5 bases between them. Germline assignment: CDR1 SNHLY and CDR2 FYNNEI. The CDR3 is made up of 12 amino acids.

There are many counts of this clonotype. The chain joins TRBV20-1 to TRBJ2-7; possible D gene TRBD1, 5 bases. V lost 0 bases, J lost 4 bases, and 13 bases lay in between. The CDR3 loop spans 14 amino acids. Germline V gene data show CDR1 as DFQATT and CDR2 as SNEGSKA (reference sequence). This CDR3 is CSARDTGLGYEQYF. The CDR3 DNA reads TGCAGTGCTAGAGATACAGGTTTGGGGTACGAGCAGTACTTC.

The table lists this clonotype with many counts. This chain joins TRBV20-1 and TRBJ1-2, with 10 bases fitting TRBD1. The J segment lost 0 bases and the V segment lost 1 base, leaving 11 bases of the junction unmatched. Per germline, CDR1 DFQATT and CDR2 SNEGSKA (reference sequence). The CDR3 totals 18 residues. The CDR3 protein is CSARGLPGQGTSNYGYTF. CDR3 nucleotide sequence: TGCAGTGCTAGAGGTCTACCGGGACAGGGGACATCTAACTATGGCTACACCTTC.

This clonotype has just a few counts. The CDR3 region has the DNA TGCAGTGCTCTCCACACTAGGGGGAGATACGAGCAGTACTTC. This gives the protein CSALHTRGRYEQYF. The chain carries TRBV20-1 and TRBJ2-7, with D possibly being TRBD1 (6 bases). With 5 bases removed from V and 4 bases from J, the gap between germline ends came to 18 bases. The CDR3 has 14 amino acids. Germline V lookup: CDR1 DFQATT, CDR2 SNEGSKA (reference sequence).

The chain has TRBV9 and TRBJ1-3, with D unresolved. V lost 0 bases and J 0 bases, leaving 7 bases between the germline ends. The germline V gene has CDR1 SGDLS and CDR2 YYNGEE. The CDR3 has 15 residues. The CDR3 nucleotides read TGTGCCAGCAGCGTAGAATTAAGCTCTGGAAACACCATATATTTT. Protein: CASSVELSSGNTIYF.

Only a few counts were recorded for this clonotype. This CDR3 reads CAWSPRGGEQYF. CDR3 DNA sequence: TGTGCCTGGAGCCCTAGGGGTGGAGAGCAGTACTTC. The rearrangement uses TRBV30 and TRBJ2-7; D is possibly TRBD1 (5 bases). V was clipped by 3 bases and J by 7 bases, with 13 bases between them. CDR1 is GTSNPN and CDR2 is SVGIG in the germline V gene (reference sequence). The CDR3 has 12 amino acids.

The rearrangement joins TRBV28 to TRBJ1-2; D may be TRBD1 (5 bases). Germline V gene sequence: CDR1 MDHEN, CDR2 SYDVKM. The V end lost 3 bases, the J end lost 4 bases, and 12 bases lay between the germline ends. This CDR3 has 14 amino acids. The CDR3 DNA follows: TGTGCCAGCAGTTTGGAAGAGACAGTCTATGGCTACACCTTC. Translating gives CASSLEETVYGYTF.

This clonotype was observed at least ten times. The gene calls are TRBV7-9 and TRBJ2-1; TRBD1 aligns across 7 bases. V dropped 5 bases and J dropped 7; count of bases not matched to a gene: 11. Looked up from germline, CDR1 is SEHNR and CDR2 is FQNEAQ (reference sequence). The CDR3 spans 15 residues. The CDR3 here is CASSQGDKNFNEQFF. The CDR3 nucleotides are TGTGCCAGCAGCCAGGGGGACAAGAACTTTAATGAGCAGTTCTTC.

This clonotype was detected only a few times. The chain uses TRBV4-3 and TRBJ2-7, with 8 bases identical to TRBD1. The CDR3 runs 15 residues. Germline V gene lookup returns CDR1 LGHNA and CDR2 YSLEER. The V and J ends lost 4 bases and 5 bases, in that order; junction bases with no gene match: 10. In nucleotides, the CDR3 is TGCGCCAGCAGCCCCTCGGCCAGGGGGCTCGACGAGCAGTACTTC. Translation gives CASSPSARGLDEQYF.

As for this clonotype: A much larger clonotype is one base distant, so this may be a read error. The rearrangement links TRBV7-2 to TRBJ1-2; D gene uncertain. CDR1 and CDR2 (germline): SGHTA, FQGNSA. The CDR3 contains 14 residues. CDR3 nucleotides: TGTGCCAGCGGCTTAGCGCTTGGGGAGTATGGCTACACCTTC. This sequence encodes CASGLALGEYGYTF.

The sample holds many counts of this clonotype. This chain's CDR3 is CASSPPTDTQYF. The CDR3 DNA is TGTGCCAGCAGTCCTCCCACAGATACGCAGTATTTT. V gene TRBV28 combines with J gene TRBJ2-3; unclear D gene. V gave up 5 bases and J gave up 2 bases, with 5 bases separating them. This CDR3 comprises 12 residues. Germline loops: CDR1 MDHEN, CDR2 SYDVKM.